A single sample is the source of the 10 T cell receptor beta chains below, sequenced in a study of blood T cells in healthy people across ages. For the second PCR, which ran for roughly 7 to 11 cycles, a sample-barcoded 5' primer and a J-beta primer mix were used. Via MiXCR, TCRdb re-called the 5' RACE reads, giving one row per CDR3 protein. The sample shows some 850,000 distinct CDR3 sequences, around a quarter of them seen only once. These data also formed part of another study, on T cells of mothers and their children.

The sample was blood. All receptors derive from a boy between 10 and 17 years old in good health.

The chain uses TRBV24-1 and TRBJ2-5; 7 bases are a match to TRBD2. This CDR3 has 13 amino acids. In germline, CDR1 is KGHDR, CDR2 SFDVKD. V gave up 7 bases and J gave up 5 bases; unmatched junction bases: 6. The CDR3 region is CATSSGGSETQYF. The CDR3 DNA sequence: TGTGCCACCAGCTCGGGGGGATCGGAGACCCAGTACTTC.

This clonotype was detected a few times. The chain couples TRBV20-1 to TRBJ2-1; tentatively, D is TRBD2 (6 bases). The CDR3 consists of 13 residues. Germline CDR1 is DFQATT and CDR2 is SNEGSKA (reference sequence). V lost 5 bases and J lost 0, with 8 bases in between. CDR3 loop: CSAAGSSYNEQFF. CDR3 nucleotide sequence: TGCAGTGCTGCGGGGAGCTCCTACAATGAGCAGTTCTTC.

The genes are TRBV29-1 and TRBJ1-4, with a possible D match to TRBD1 (5 bases). The CDR3 length is 13 residues. Trimming removed 5 bases at V and 6 bases at J, with 13 bases between. CDR1 and CDR2 from the germline V gene are SQVTM and ANQGSEA. CDR3 in DNA: TGCAGCGTTTATCTCCGGGGGTATGAAAAACTGTTTTTT. It yields the protein CSVYLRGYEKLFF.

The chain combines TRBV5-6 with TRBJ2-5, with no clear D. From germline, CDR1 is SGHDT and CDR2 YYEEEE. V was clipped by 4 bases and J by 1 base, with 11 bases between them. The CDR3 is made up of 14 amino acids. Written as DNA, the CDR3 is TGTGCCAGCAGCCTGTGGGGTGTCCAAGAGACCCAGTACTTC. It encodes CASSLWGVQETQYF. Using reference TRBV5-6 and TRBJ2-5 for the parts outside the CDR3, the full variable domain is DAGVTQSPTHLIKTRGQQVTLRCSPKSGHDTVSWYQQALGQGPQFIFQYYEEEERQRGNFPDRFSGHQFPNYSSELNVNALLLGDSALYLCASSLWGVQETQYFGPGTRLLVL.

The rearrangement links TRBV13 to TRBJ1-2; D call uncertain. Germline V CDR1 and CDR2: PRHDT, FYEKMQ (reference sequence). CDR3 length equals 15 residues. Trimming took off 2 bases at V and 0 bases at J, with 10 bases between the two ends. CDR3 region: CASSLTVRANYGYTF. The CDR3 coding sequence is TGTGCCAGCAGCTTAACTGTTAGAGCTAACTATGGCTACACCTTC.

The chain has TRBV7-3 and TRBJ2-2; D is possibly TRBD2 (5 bases). The CDR3 length is 13 residues. The germline V and J ends were trimmed by 8 bases and 2 bases, with 9 bases remaining between them. CDR1 is SGHTA, CDR2 FQGTGA, per germline. CDR3 amino acids: CASGEINTGELFF. CDR3 nucleotides: TGTGCCAGCGGGGAGATAAACACCGGGGAGCTGTTTTTT. Supplemented by reference TRBV7-3 and TRBJ2-2, the full variable domain reads GAGVSQTPSNKVTEKGKYVELRCDPISGHTALYWYRQSLGQGPEFLIYFQGTGAADDSGLPNDRFFAVRPEGSVSTLKIQRTERGDSAVYLCASGEINTGELFFGEGSRLTVL.

The chain is built from TRBV5-1 and TRBJ2-2, with D unclear. The CDR3 consists of 14 residues. The V gene's germline CDR1 is SGHRS and CDR2 YFSETQ. Trimming took 0 bases from V and 6 from J, leaving 9 bases between them. CDR3 sequence: CASSLEGEPGELFF. CDR3 in DNA: TGCGCCAGCAGCTTGGAGGGCGAGCCCGGGGAGCTGTTTTTT.

The chain joins TRBV12-3 or TRBV12-4 to TRBJ1-3; D may be TRBD1 (6 bases). The CDR3 has 14 residues. V was trimmed by 8 bases and J by 0 bases, leaving 11 bases between them. In DNA form, the CDR3 reads TGTGCCAGCCTGCAGGGGAGCTCTGGAAACACCATATATTTT. Its translation is CASLQGSSGNTIYF.

V and J are TRBV11-2 and TRBJ2-5, with 15 bases matching TRBD2. The germline V gene has CDR1 SGHAT and CDR2 FQNNGV. The CDR3 sequence is 18 residues long. V was clipped by 1 base and J by 3 bases; unmatched bases: 6. The DNA of the CDR3 is TGTGCCAGCAGCTTAGGGGGACTAGCGGGGGGAGGTGAAGAGACCCAGTACTTC. It translates to CASSLGGLAGGGEETQYF.

This clonotype has only a few counts. The CDR3 nucleotides read TGTGCCAGCAGTGTGACGGGGGGCCCTTACAATGAGCAGTTCTTC. This codes for CASSVTGGPYNEQFF. The chain employs TRBV27 and TRBJ2-1; maybe TRBD2 (7 bases). The CDR3 spans 15 residues. Germline CDR1 MNHEY, CDR2 SMNVEV (reference sequence). V was pared by 5 bases and J by 4 bases, with 15 bases between.